A selection of T cell receptor beta chains follows, all from one sample in a study of blood T cell repertoires in COVID-19. Only in-frame clones appear in the TCRdb table, and some are missing; sequencing was by immunoSEQ multiplex PCR. Altogether under 300,000 clones are present, roughly 83% being singletons, with the ten largest covering around 9.6%. The specimen sequenced was peripheral blood. Receptor source: a woman over 75 with acute or convalescent COVID-19. Each CDR3 is given with its conserved first and last residue. Each record gives: V gene, J gene, D gene, clone size, CDR3 length, CDR3 DNA, CDR3 protein. D genes are given only for firm matches. Some rows mark clone size as missing; the rest say once, few, many or name a class of expanded clone.

V: TRBV5-4
J: TRBJ2-5
D: -
size: -
length: 13
DNA: TGTGCCAGCAGCTATGCAGGGGAAGAGACCCAGTACTTC
CDR3: CASSYAGEETQYF

V: TRBV2
J: TRBJ2-4
D: -
size: -
length: 13
DNA: TGTGCCAGCAGCACTGCCCACAAAAACATTCAGTACTTC
CDR3: CASSTAHKNIQYF

V: TRBV2
J: TRBJ1-5
D: -
size: few
length: 16
DNA: TGTGCCAGCAAACCAAACCGGGACACAGACAATCAGCCCCAGCATTTT
CDR3: CASKPNRDTDNQPQHF

V: TRBV9
J: TRBJ2-3
D: TRBD2
size: -
length: 17
DNA: TGTGCCAGCAGCGTAGACGGGGGACTATTGGGCACAGATACGCAGTATTTT
CDR3: CASSVDGGLLGTDTQYF

V: TRBV27
J: TRBJ2-5
D: -
size: -
length: 12
DNA: TGTGCCAGCAGTTTAACCGGGGAGACCCAGTACTTC
CDR3: CASSLTGETQYF

V: TRBV19
J: TRBJ1-1
D: -
size: once
length: 15
DNA: TGTGCCAGTAGTATAGCGCGACAGGCGAACACTGAAGCTTTCTTT
CDR3: CASSIARQANTEAFF

V: TRBV5-1
J: TRBJ1-6
D: -
size: -
length: 15
DNA: TGCGCCAGCAGCTTAGACGGACAGCGCAATTCACCCCTCCACTTT
CDR3: CASSLDGQRNSPLHF

V: TRBV28
J: TRBJ1-4
D: TRBD1
size: -
length: 14
DNA: TGTGCCAGCAGTTACGACAGGGTTCGGGAAAAACTGTTTTTT
CDR3: CASSYDRVREKLFF

V: TRBV9
J: TRBJ2-7
D: -
size: -
length: 16
DNA: TGTGCCAGCAGCCCGTCGGGCAGGGTTGAGCCTTTCGAGCAGTACTTC
CDR3: CASSPSGRVEPFEQYF

V: TRBV5-1
J: TRBJ1-2
D: TRBD1
size: -
length: 14
DNA: TGCGCCAGCAGTCTCGACAGGGAAACCTATGGCTACACCTTC
CDR3: CASSLDRETYGYTF

V: TRBV12-3/TRBV12-4
J: TRBJ1-2
D: TRBD1
size: -
length: 12
DNA: TGTGCCAGCAGCCGGACAGGGGCAGGCTACACCTTC
CDR3: CASSRTGAGYTF

V: TRBV18
J: TRBJ2-2
D: -
size: few
length: 13
DNA: TGTGCCAGCTCACCAGACATGACCGGGGAGCTGTTTTTT
CDR3: CASSPDMTGELFF

V: TRBV10-3
J: TRBJ2-2
D: TRBD2
size: once
length: 15
DNA: TGTGCCATCAGCCTTAGCGGGGGAGAGACCGGGGAGCTGTTTTTT
CDR3: CAISLSGGETGELFF

V: TRBV15
J: TRBJ1-4
D: -
size: -
length: 14
DNA: TGTGCCACCAGCAGGGACAGAAAAATTGAAAAACTGTTTTTT
CDR3: CATSRDRKIEKLFF

V: TRBV9
J: TRBJ2-2
D: TRBD2
size: -
length: 18
DNA: TGTGCCAGCAGCGTAGAAAGTAGCGGGGCCTTTCTAACCGGGGAGCTGTTTTTT
CDR3: CASSVESSGAFLTGELFF

V: TRBV12-3/TRBV12-4
J: TRBJ2-7
D: -
size: once
length: 12
DNA: TGTGCCAGCAGCTCTCAGGGTTGGGAGCAGTACTTC
CDR3: CASSSQGWEQYF

V: TRBV6-5
J: TRBJ1-1
D: -
size: -
length: 12
DNA: TGTGCCAGCAGTTACTCTGGCAGAGAAGCTTTCTTT
CDR3: CASSYSGREAFF

V: TRBV7-2
J: TRBJ2-1
D: -
size: -
length: 16
DNA: TGTGCCAGCAGCTTAGTTTCAGCGGGTATCTACAATGAGCAGTTCTTC
CDR3: CASSLVSAGIYNEQFF

V: TRBV4-1
J: TRBJ2-5
D: -
size: -
length: 17
DNA: TGCGCCAGCAGCCAAGGAGGTTTTGGGGGCAGGTCGGAGACCCAGTACTTC
CDR3: CASSQGGFGGRSETQYF

V: TRBV3-1/TRBV3-2
J: TRBJ1-3
D: -
size: few
length: 14
DNA: TGTGCCAGCAGCCAAGTTCGGGGTGGAAACACCATATATTTT
CDR3: CASSQVRGGNTIYF

V: TRBV6-1
J: TRBJ1-5
D: -
size: -
length: 16
DNA: TGTGCCAGCAGTGAAAATCGTCAGTATAGCAATCAGCCCCAGCATTTT
CDR3: CASSENRQYSNQPQHF

V: TRBV7-2
J: TRBJ1-2
D: -
size: -
length: 12
DNA: TGTGCCAGCAGCCAGGACAGATATGGCTACACCTTC
CDR3: CASSQDRYGYTF

V: TRBV6-1
J: TRBJ2-1
D: TRBD2
size: once
length: 18
DNA: TGTGCCAGCAGTGAAGATCCCAGCGGGGGCCTCACCTACAATGAGCAGTTCTTC
CDR3: CASSEDPSGGLTYNEQFF

V: TRBV19
J: TRBJ2-3
D: TRBD2
size: -
length: 14
DNA: TGTGCCAGTAGTGGCGGGGGGGCCGGAGATACGCAGTATTTT
CDR3: CASSGGGAGDTQYF

V: TRBV2
J: TRBJ2-7
D: -
size: -
length: 13
DNA: TGTGCCAGCAGTGAAACGCAGGGTGGAGAGCAGTACTTC
CDR3: CASSETQGGEQYF

V: TRBV28
J: TRBJ2-3
D: TRBD1
size: -
length: 15
DNA: TGTGCCAGCAGGACCCAGACAGGGGGCACAGATACGCAGTATTTT
CDR3: CASRTQTGGTDTQYF

V: TRBV3-1/TRBV3-2
J: TRBJ1-2
D: TRBD1
size: -
length: 15
DNA: TGTGCCAGCAGCCAAAGGAACCGGGACAGGGGTGGCTACACCTTC
CDR3: CASSQRNRDRGGYTF

V: TRBV6-5
J: TRBJ2-7
D: -
size: -
length: 15
DNA: TGTGCCAGCGTACCGGGCGGGCGGGGTATAGACGAGCAGTACTTC
CDR3: CASVPGGRGIDEQYF

V: TRBV7-2
J: TRBJ1-1
D: -
size: -
length: 15
DNA: TGTGCCAGCAGCTTAGCGGGGACTTCGAACACTGAAGCTTTCTTT
CDR3: CASSLAGTSNTEAFF

V: TRBV15
J: TRBJ1-3
D: -
size: few
length: 13
DNA: TGTGCCACCAGCTTAACTAACGGAAACACCATATATTTT
CDR3: CATSLTNGNTIYF

V: TRBV7-9
J: TRBJ1-2
D: -
size: -
length: 14
DNA: TGTGCCAGCAGCCCTAGCCCAGCTAACTATGGCTACACCTTC
CDR3: CASSPSPANYGYTF

V: TRBV10-3
J: TRBJ2-2
D: TRBD1
size: -
length: 13
DNA: TGTGCCACCGGGACAGAGAACACCGGGGAGCTGTTTTTT
CDR3: CATGTENTGELFF

V: TRBV5-1
J: TRBJ1-4
D: TRBD1
size: -
length: 17
DNA: TGCGCCAGCAGCGGTCCCGGGACAGGGGGTTCAAATGAAAAACTGTTTTTT
CDR3: CASSGPGTGGSNEKLFF

V: TRBV19
J: TRBJ1-5
D: -
size: -
length: 16
DNA: TGTGCCAGTAGTTCCGCGGACATGCTAGGAAATCAGCCCCAGCATTTT
CDR3: CASSSADMLGNQPQHF

V: TRBV2
J: TRBJ2-5
D: TRBD2
size: -
length: 15
DNA: TGTGCCAGCAGGATCCTAGCGGGGGGACAAGAGACCCAGTACTTC
CDR3: CASRILAGGQETQYF

V: TRBV5-4
J: TRBJ2-5
D: TRBD2
size: -
length: 16
DNA: TGTGCCAGCAGCTTGAGGAGCGGGGGCCCCCAAGAGACCCAGTACTTC
CDR3: CASSLRSGGPQETQYF

V: TRBV7-9
J: TRBJ1-1
D: -
size: -
length: 13
DNA: TGTGCCAGCAGCCGAGCGGGGGACACTGAAGCTTTCTTT
CDR3: CASSRAGDTEAFF

V: TRBV11-3
J: TRBJ1-4
D: -
size: -
length: 13
DNA: TGTGCCAGCAGCTTGAGGGTTGGAGAAAAACTGTTTTTT
CDR3: CASSLRVGEKLFF

V: TRBV23-1
J: TRBJ2-2
D: -
size: -
length: 15
DNA: TGCGCCAGCAGTTGTTGGACAGAGAACACCGGGGAGCTGTTTTTT
CDR3: CASSCWTENTGELFF

V: TRBV24-1
J: TRBJ2-2
D: TRBD1
size: -
length: 15
DNA: TGTGCCACCAGTGTTCAGGGGGCTGTTACCGGGGAGCTGTTTTTT
CDR3: CATSVQGAVTGELFF

V: TRBV6-5
J: TRBJ2-7
D: -
size: -
length: 12
DNA: TGTGCCAGCAGTTCCCCAACCTACGAGCAGTACTTC
CDR3: CASSSPTYEQYF

V: TRBV4-1
J: TRBJ2-7
D: -
size: -
length: 13
DNA: TGCGCCAGCAGCCCCGTCGGCGGGGACGAGCAGTACTTC
CDR3: CASSPVGGDEQYF

V: TRBV19
J: TRBJ2-2
D: -
size: -
length: 15
DNA: TGTGCCAGTAAGCGTCCCAGTACGAACACCGGGGAGCTGTTTTTT
CDR3: CASKRPSTNTGELFF

V: TRBV18
J: TRBJ2-3
D: TRBD2
size: -
length: 14
DNA: TGTGCCAGCTCACGAAGCGGGAACACAGATACGCAGTATTTT
CDR3: CASSRSGNTDTQYF

V: TRBV18
J: TRBJ1-1
D: -
size: -
length: 14
DNA: TGTGCCAGCTCACCACGGCAGGGCATTACTGAAGCTTTCTTT
CDR3: CASSPRQGITEAFF

V: TRBV5-4
J: TRBJ2-2
D: TRBD1
size: -
length: 13
DNA: TGTGCCAGCAGTCGACAGGGAACCGGGGAGCTGTTTTTT
CDR3: CASSRQGTGELFF

V: TRBV5-1
J: TRBJ1-6
D: -
size: once
length: 15
DNA: TGCGCCAGCAGCCGGGACACCTCCTATAATTCACCCCTCCACTTT
CDR3: CASSRDTSYNSPLHF

V: TRBV19
J: TRBJ2-1
D: TRBD1
size: -
length: 13
DNA: TGTGCCAGTAAGGAACAGGGGGGTCATGAGCAGTTCTTC
CDR3: CASKEQGGHEQFF

V: TRBV11-1
J: TRBJ2-3
D: -
size: -
length: 13
DNA: TGTGCCAGCAGCTTTGCAGGGTCCGATACGCAGTATTTT
CDR3: CASSFAGSDTQYF

V: TRBV2
J: TRBJ1-1
D: TRBD1
size: -
length: 15
DNA: TGTGCCAGCAGTCCTCCCAAGGGGGCTAGCACTGAAGCTTTCTTT
CDR3: CASSPPKGASTEAFF

V: TRBV5-6
J: TRBJ1-2
D: -
size: -
length: 15
DNA: TGTGCCAGCAGCCCTCCCCCCCTTATCGGAGAGGGCTACACCTTC
CDR3: CASSPPPLIGEGYTF

V: TRBV6-5
J: TRBJ1-5
D: -
size: -
length: 15
DNA: TGTGCCAGTGAGATTGAGGGGAGGAGCAATCAGCCCCAGCATTTT
CDR3: CASEIEGRSNQPQHF

V: TRBV19
J: TRBJ1-1
D: -
size: once
length: 12
DNA: TGTGCCAGTAGACAGGGTCGGACTGAAGCTTTCTTT
CDR3: CASRQGRTEAFF

V: TRBV18
J: TRBJ2-7
D: -
size: few
length: 15
DNA: TGTGCCAGCTCACCGACCGGGAACGGGCTTTTCGAGCAGTACTTC
CDR3: CASSPTGNGLFEQYF

V: TRBV25-1
J: TRBJ1-1
D: -
size: -
length: 11
DNA: TGTGCCAGCAGTCTGGGGGCAAGAGCTTTCTTT
CDR3: CASSLGARAFF

V: TRBV7-9
J: TRBJ1-4
D: TRBD1
size: -
length: 16
DNA: TGTGCCAGCACCTCTATACCGGGACAGGGGTTTGAAAAACTGTTTTTT
CDR3: CASTSIPGQGFEKLFF

V: TRBV5-6
J: TRBJ1-1
D: -
size: -
length: 14
DNA: TGTGCCAGCAGCTTGGAAAACAGGGCCACTGAAGCTTTCTTT
CDR3: CASSLENRATEAFF

V: TRBV28
J: TRBJ1-5
D: TRBD1
size: -
length: 15
DNA: TGTGCCAGCAGGGAGGGACAGGCTCGTTATCAGCCCCAGCATTTT
CDR3: CASREGQARYQPQHF

V: TRBV11-2
J: TRBJ1-4
D: -
size: -
length: 13
DNA: TGTGCCAGCAGCTTTGGACAGAATGAAAAACTGTTTTTT
CDR3: CASSFGQNEKLFF

V: TRBV19
J: TRBJ1-2
D: -
size: -
length: 14
DNA: TGTGCCAGTAGTATAGGCCTCACAGGAGATGGCTACACCTTC
CDR3: CASSIGLTGDGYTF